Only one count was recorded for the clone carrying this T cell receptor (beta chain). Its matching antigen is unknown. This sample is part of a study of siplizumab effects on memory and regulatory T cells. Measured with immunoSEQ multiplex PCR; TCRdb has only the in-frame clones, and not every one. The repertoire holds some 100,000 clones, with 94% as singletons. V lost 4 bases and J lost 4, with 11 bases in between. Germline V gene data show CDR1 as MNHNS and CDR2 as SASEGT. This CDR3 comprises 14 residues. Notes on the study in general: Memory cells that were CD4+ and unstimulated gave rise to alloreactive sequences, which siplizumab significantly reduced.

This TCR derives from a human donor in good health. Sequencing was performed on Tregs sorted from blood. The V call is TRBV6-1, the J call TRBJ1-5, with D unclear. The CDR3 protein is CASSVVRLNQPQHF. The DNA of the CDR3 is TGTGCCAGCAGTGTGGTACGGTTGAATCAGCCCCAGCATTTT.